This entry lists 18 T cell receptor beta chains sequenced from one sample in a study of type 1 regulatory T cells. In TCRdb, the reads were re-called with MiXCR into one record per CDR3 protein. The data show around 65,000 distinct CDR3 sequences, nearly 50% seen once. These TCRs are of unknown antigen specificity. The specimen sequenced was cultured non-Tr1 T cells, either the whole culture or a sorted T cell fraction (not recorded which). The receptors were sampled from a human donor in good health.

The count of this clonotype is one. The chain recombines TRBV20-1 with TRBJ2-7; D might be TRBD1 (5 bases). Germline values: CDR1 DFQATT, CDR2 SNEGSKA (reference sequence). CDR3 length equals 14 residues. With 5 bases removed from V and 7 bases from J, the gap between germline ends came to 21 bases. Written as DNA, the CDR3 is TGCAGTGCTGGCGCAGGGCGCGGCTCGTGGGAGCAGTACTTC. This codes for CSAGAGRGSWEQYF.

This sequence joins TRBV7-9 and TRBJ2-7; 8 bases line up with TRBD2. V trimming: 1 base; J trimming: 2 bases; junction bases outside the gene matches: 4. The CDR3 runs to 15 residues. Germline values: CDR1 SEHNR, CDR2 FQNEAQ (reference sequence). The CDR3 loop reads CASSLVFSGAYEQYF. CDR3 sequence (DNA): TGTGCCAGCAGCTTAGTTTTTAGCGGGGCCTACGAGCAGTACTTC.

The chain carries TRBV6-1 and TRBJ2-7; 7 nucleotides align to TRBD1. The CDR3 sequence is 15 residues long. CDR1 is MNHNS, CDR2 SASEGT, per germline. The ends lost 0 bases at V and 3 bases at J; junction bases unmatched: 5. CDR3 sequence (DNA): TGTGCCAGCAGTGAAGCCGGGACAGCCATCTACGAGCAGTACTTC. Protein product: CASSEAGTAIYEQYF.

The J gene is TRBJ1-2, the V gene TRBV7-9; the match to TRBD1 covers 8 bases. V trimming: 1 base; J trimming: 9 bases; junction bases outside the gene matches: 7. Germline values: CDR1 SEHNR, CDR2 FQNEAQ (reference sequence). The CDR3 has 14 amino acids. The CDR3 bases are TGTGCCAGCAGCTTAGGGACAGGGCCTATGCGCTACACCTTC. This encodes CASSLGTGPMRYTF.

Only a few counts were recorded for this clonotype. The CDR3 spells CAWKLQGLGYEQYF. The CDR3, as DNA: TGTGCCTGGAAATTACAGGGGTTAGGCTACGAGCAGTACTTC. The chain is built from TRBV30 and TRBJ2-7, with 7 positions matching TRBD1. After removal of 4 bases from V and 3 bases from J, the junction contained 9 bases not matched to a gene. Per germline, CDR1 GTSNPN and CDR2 SVGIG (reference sequence). CDR3 length: 14 residues. The full variable domain, its missing parts supplied by reference TRBV30 and TRBJ2-7, is SQTIHQWPATLVQPVGSPLSLECTVEGTSNPNLYWYRQAAGRGLQLLFYSVGIGQISSEVPQNLSASRPQDRQFILSSKKLLLSDSGFYLCAWKLQGLGYEQYFGPGTRLTVT.

The chain has TRBV7-9 and TRBJ2-1, with 12 positions matching TRBD2. Germline loops: CDR1 SEHNR, CDR2 FQNEAQ (reference sequence). This CDR3 has 17 amino acids. J was trimmed by 8 bases and V by 2 bases; bases with no gene match: 10. The CDR3 region has the DNA TGTGCCAGCAGCTTAATAAGGCCTAGCGGGGGGGCATATGAGCAGTTCTTC. Encoded protein: CASSLIRPSGGAYEQFF.

V is TRBV9 and J is TRBJ2-5; 11 bases line up with TRBD2. V shed 7 bases, J shed 5 bases, and the junction held 7 bases outside the gene matches. This CDR3 is built from 14 residues. Germline values: CDR1 SGDLS, CDR2 YYNGEE. The CDR3 DNA reads TGTGCCAGCTCTCAAAGGACTAGCGGGGAGACCCAGTACTTC. It specifies CASSQRTSGETQYF.

This chain joins TRBV4-2 and TRBJ2-2; TRBD2 agrees at 13 bases. The CDR3 is 17 residues long. V shed 3 bases and J 4 bases; nucleotides not matched to a gene: 5. Per germline, CDR1 LGHNA and CDR2 YNFKEQ. CDR3 sequence (DNA): TGTGCCAGCAGCCACGGGACTAGCGGGATTAGCACCGGGGAGCTGTTTTTT. Protein sequence: CASSHGTSGISTGELFF.

The chain couples TRBV30 to TRBJ1-1, with TRBD1 identical over 7 bases. The CDR3 has 14 amino acids. The V segment lost 1 base and the J segment 3 bases; nucleotides outside the gene matches: 5. Germline lookup yields CDR1 GTSNPN and CDR2 SVGIG (reference sequence). The CDR3 region has the DNA TGTGCCTGGAGTGGGAGGAGGGGGCACACTGAAGCTTTCTTT. Translated: CAWSGRRGHTEAFF.

This clonotype was observed a handful of times. The V call is TRBV19, the J call TRBJ1-1; TRBD1 is a possible D gene (5 bases). There are 14 residues in the CDR3. Trimming removed 6 bases at V and 9 bases at J, with 20 bases between. Germline-derived CDR1 and CDR2 are LNHDA and SQIVND (reference sequence). The CDR3 here is CASRNSGTLLKAFF. CDR3 in DNA: TGTGCCAGTAGAAATTCCGGGACCCTGCTAAAAGCTTTCTTT.

In its sample, this clonotype was seen a few times. The J gene is TRBJ2-5, the V gene TRBV20-1, with D maybe TRBD2 (5 bases). The CDR3 has 14 residues. V lost 2 bases, J lost 1 base, and 11 bases lay in between. Germline CDR1 reads DFQATT; CDR2 reads SNEGSKA (reference sequence). CDR3: CSARQLGPQETQYF. Written as DNA, the CDR3 is TGCAGTGCTAGACAACTAGGACCCCAAGAGACCCAGTACTTC.

This clonotype was seen a handful of times. CDR3 amino acids: CASSPGDSARGTEAFF. Here the CDR3 DNA reads TGTGCCAGCAGCCCAGGGGACAGCGCGCGAGGGACTGAAGCTTTCTTT. The V and J genes are TRBV7-9 and TRBJ1-1, with 7 bases identical to TRBD1. The CDR3 is 16 residues long. The J segment lost 5 bases and the V segment lost 5 bases, leaving 14 bases of the junction unmatched. CDR1 is SEHNR and CDR2 is FQNEAQ in the germline V gene (reference sequence).

The chain links TRBV21-1 to TRBJ2-5; the listed D gene, TRBD1, was not tested against the DNA. TRBV21-1 is tagged as a pseudogene. The CDR3 is 17 residues long. The CDR3 loop is CASSKVRTNSPPETQYF. DNA of the CDR3: TGTGCCAGCAGCAAAGTTAGGACGAACTCTCCCCCTGAGACCCAGTACTTC.

This clonotype came up a few times. The rearrangement links TRBV2 to TRBJ1-2, with a possible D match to TRBD1 (6 bases). Trimming shortened V by 7 bases and J by 2 bases, and 14 bases separated the two germline ends. The CDR3 runs 14 residues. The V gene's germline CDR1 is SNHLY and CDR2 FYNNEI. DNA of the CDR3: TGTGCCAGCAAGTACAGGGTTTTAAACTATGGCTACACCTTC. Its translation: CASKYRVLNYGYTF.

This clonotype was counted only a few times. Written as DNA, the CDR3 is TGCGCCAGCAGTGAGAGAGATACGCAGTATTTT. Translated, it gives CASSERDTQYF. This rearrangement joins TRBV10-2 to TRBJ2-3; D unresolved. Germline CDR1 reads WSHSY; CDR2 reads SAAADI. The CDR3 sequence is 11 residues long. The V gene lost 2 bases and the J gene lost 5 bases, with 2 bases spanning the gap.

This clonotype showed up just a few times. The rearrangement joins TRBV20-1 to TRBJ2-3, with D tentatively TRBD1 (6 bases). The germline V gene has CDR1 DFQATT and CDR2 SNEGSKA (reference sequence). The CDR3 consists of 14 residues. Trimming took off 8 bases at V and 2 bases at J, with 17 bases between the two ends. The CDR3 bases are TGCAGTCCGAGATCGGGACATAACACAGATACGCAGTATTTT. Translated: CSPRSGHNTDTQYF.

The J gene is TRBJ1-6, the V gene TRBV21-1. TRBV21-1 is assigned pseudogene status. The CDR3 runs 17 residues. CDR3 in amino acids: CASSKLEQDPLVSPLHF. The CDR3 DNA is TGTGCCAGCAGCAAACTTGAACAAGACCCTTTGGTTTCACCCCTCCACTTT.

The sample holds a few counts of this clonotype. V usage is TRBV30 and J usage is TRBJ2-2; 8 bases are shared with TRBD1. CDR3 length: 14 residues. In germline, CDR1 is GTSNPN, CDR2 SVGIG (reference sequence). The ends lost 7 bases at V and 4 bases at J; junction bases unmatched: 8. CDR3 nucleotide sequence: TGTGCCTTTCAGGGGGCGCGTGGCACCGGGGAGCTGTTTTTT. It yields the protein CAFQGARGTGELFF.